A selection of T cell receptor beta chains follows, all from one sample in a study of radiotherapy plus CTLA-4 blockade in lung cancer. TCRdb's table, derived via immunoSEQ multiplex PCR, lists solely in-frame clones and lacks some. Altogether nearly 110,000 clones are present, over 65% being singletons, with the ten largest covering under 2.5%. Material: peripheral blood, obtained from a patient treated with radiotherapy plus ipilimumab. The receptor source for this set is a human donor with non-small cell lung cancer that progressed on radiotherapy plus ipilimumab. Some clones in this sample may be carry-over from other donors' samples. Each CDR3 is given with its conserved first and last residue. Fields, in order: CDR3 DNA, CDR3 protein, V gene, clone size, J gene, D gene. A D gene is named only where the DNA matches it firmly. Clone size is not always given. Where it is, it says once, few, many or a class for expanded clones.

TGTGCCAGCAGCGTAGGGGAGGATCCGCGAGGAAACACCATATATTTT,CASSVGEDPRGNTIYF,TRBV9,NA,TRBJ1-3,NA
TGTGCCAGCAGCGTCACAGGGTCTAATGAAAAACTGTTTTTT,CASSVTGSNEKLFF,TRBV5-5,NA,TRBJ1-4,NA
TGTGCCAGCGATGGACAGGGGTTATATCAGCCCCAGCATTTT,CASDGQGLYQPQHF,TRBV6-1,NA,TRBJ1-5,TRBD1
TGTGCCAGCAGTCAACTCGGGAGACACGAGCAGTACTTC,CASSQLGRHEQYF,TRBV6-6,NA,TRBJ2-7,NA
TGTGCCAGCAGCTTAGAGTTACCTAATGAAAAACTGTTTTTT,CASSLELPNEKLFF,TRBV7-9,NA,TRBJ1-4,NA
TGTGCCAGCAGCCGACGGGGCACTGAAGCTTTCTTT,CASSRRGTEAFF,TRBV7-2,NA,TRBJ1-1,NA
TGTGCCAGCAGCCCCGAGACAGAAAACTATGGCTACACCTTC,CASSPETENYGYTF,TRBV7-2,NA,TRBJ1-2,NA
TGCGCCAGCAGCTTGGAAGGCAGGGCCAACGAGCAGTACTTC,CASSLEGRANEQYF,TRBV5-1,NA,TRBJ2-7,NA
TGTGCCAGCACCCCTCTGGGCCCTTATGGCTACACCTTC,CASTPLGPYGYTF,TRBV2,NA,TRBJ1-2,NA
TGTGCCAGCTCACCACAACAGGGGGCAAACGAGCAGTACTTC,CASSPQQGANEQYF,TRBV18,NA,TRBJ2-7,TRBD1
TGCAGCGTTACAGGGGCTGGTAATGAAAAACTGTTTTTT,CSVTGAGNEKLFF,TRBV29-1,NA,TRBJ1-4,TRBD1
TGTGCCAGCAGTTTATTTCGGGAATCCTATGGCTACACCTTC,CASSLFRESYGYTF,TRBV27,NA,TRBJ1-2,NA
TGTGCCAGCAGCTACAATCGACAGGGGCAGCCCCAGCATTTT,CASSYNRQGQPQHF,TRBV6-1,NA,TRBJ1-5,TRBD1
TGTGCCAGTAGTATCGGTTTCCAAGTAGTGGCTGAAGCTTTCTTT,CASSIGFQVVAEAFF,TRBV19,NA,TRBJ1-1,NA
TGTGCCAGCAGCCCGGAGTGGTTCAAGTTAGCTAACTATGGCTACACCTTC,CASSPEWFKLANYGYTF,TRBV5-8,once,TRBJ1-2,NA
TGCGCCAGCAGCTTGTGGGGGAGCTCCTACAATGAGCAGTTCTTC,CASSLWGSSYNEQFF,TRBV5-1,NA,TRBJ2-1,NA
TGTGCCAGCAGCCAAGAGTTCGGGCAGGATATCTATGGCTACACCTTC,CASSQEFGQDIYGYTF,TRBV4-2,NA,TRBJ1-2,NA
TGCGCCAGCAGCTTGGCCGGCACAGATACGCAGTATTTT,CASSLAGTDTQYF,TRBV5-1,once,TRBJ2-3,NA
TGTGCCAGCAGCTTAGAAAGGTATAATTCACCCCTCCACTTT,CASSLERYNSPLHF,TRBV7-2,NA,TRBJ1-6,NA
TGTGCCGTCGGGGTTGGGGACTCCTATAATTCACCCCTCCACTTT,CAVGVGDSYNSPLHF,TRBV7-9,NA,TRBJ1-6,NA
TGTGCCAGCTCACTGCCGACTACTAGTGTCGAGCAGTACTTC,CASSLPTTSVEQYF,TRBV18,NA,TRBJ2-7,NA
TGTGCCAGTAGGGGGCAACTGAACACTGAAGCTTTCTTT,CASRGQLNTEAFF,TRBV19,NA,TRBJ1-1,NA
TGTGCCAGCAGCCCTGACGGGGGGGCGAGAAACACCATATATTTT,CASSPDGGARNTIYF,TRBV7-3,NA,TRBJ1-3,NA